The next 30 T cell receptor beta chains were all read from a single sample in a study of cytomegalovirus exposure and HLA in healthy donors. 13 Jbeta primers and 60 Vbeta primers were used for the PCR. Repertoires were generated with immunoSEQ multiplex PCR, while TCRdb's copy carries only in-frame clones and drops some. The sample records 100,000 to 150,000 clones, roughly 83% being singletons. The sample comprised PBMCs. The origin of the receptors is a man aged 18 to 35 in good health and CMV-seronegative.

The rearrangement uses TRBV5-1 and TRBJ1-1; 8 bases fit TRBD1. CDR3 length: 15 residues. CDR1 and CDR2 from the germline V gene are SGHRS and YFSETQ. The V and J ends lost 1 base and 3 bases, in that order; junction bases with no gene match: 5. CDR3 residues: CASSLQGAVDTEAFF. The CDR3 DNA follows: TGCGCCAGCAGCTTGCAGGGGGCCGTGGACACTGAAGCTTTCTTT.

The chain has TRBV7-2 and TRBJ2-3; D unclear. The CDR3 runs 15 residues. Looked up from germline, CDR1 is SGHTA and CDR2 is FQGNSA. The V and J ends lost 5 bases and 2 bases respectively, with 14 bases between them. This chain's CDR3 is CASSPTGAYTDTQYF. CDR3 coding DNA: TGTGCCAGCAGCCCGACGGGTGCGTACACAGATACGCAGTATTTT.

This clone has more than one count but fewer than ten. The chain combines TRBV9 with TRBJ2-2, with 8 nucleotides matching TRBD2. J gave up 1 base and V 3 bases, and 5 bases lay outside the gene matches. The CDR3 loop spans 16 amino acids. CDR1 and CDR2 from the germline V gene are SGDLS and YYNGEE. The DNA of the CDR3 is TGTGCCAGCAGCGGAGCGGGAGTAGTGAACACCGGGGAGCTGTTTTTT. Translation: CASSGAGVVNTGELFF.

The rearrangement uses TRBV25-1 and TRBJ1-1; D call uncertain. CDR3 size: 14 residues. Germline V gives CDR1 MGHDK, CDR2 SYGVNS. V was clipped by 0 bases and J by 1 base, with 6 bases between them. This chain's CDR3 is CASSEYTENTEAFF. The CDR3 region has the DNA TGTGCCAGCAGTGAATATACAGAGAACACTGAAGCTTTCTTT.

The J gene is TRBJ1-2, the V gene TRBV11-2; no firm D call. Trimming removed 0 bases from V and 7 bases from J, with 18 bases in between. Germline values: CDR1 SGHAT, CDR2 FQNNGV. The CDR3 totals 16 residues. The CDR3 nucleotides are TGTGCCAGCAGCTTAGATCTGGCGACCCTCGGCGGTGGCTACACCTTC. This translates into CASSLDLATLGGGYTF.

This chain connects TRBV7-6 to TRBJ2-3, with D perhaps TRBD2 (6 bases). The CDR3 runs to 13 residues. Germline V lookup: CDR1 SGHVS, CDR2 FNYEAQ. The germline V and J ends were trimmed by 8 bases and 3 bases, with 12 bases remaining between them. CDR3 bases: TGTGCCAGCGGGGACTGGCAAACAGATACGCAGTATTTT. Translating it yields CASGDWQTDTQYF. The entire variable domain, with the rest obtained from reference TRBV7-6 and TRBJ2-3, is as follows: GAGVSQSPRYKVTKRGQDVALRCDPISGHVSLYWYRQALGQGPEFLTYFNYEAQQDKSGLPNDRFSAERPEGSISTLTIQRTEQRDSAMYRCASGDWQTDTQYFGPGTRLTVL.

The chain employs TRBV11-2 and TRBJ2-7; TRBD1 might be the D (7 bases). Deletions cut 1 base from V and 4 bases from J, with 23 bases between. The CDR3 spans 18 residues. Germline V gene data show CDR1 as SGHAT and CDR2 as FQNNGV. CDR3 in DNA: TGTGCCAGCAGCTTAGCCGGGTTCGTTGGGGCAGGGGGGTACGAGCAGTACTTC. It codes for CASSLAGFVGAGGYEQYF.

Only one count was recorded for this clone. This chain links TRBV18 with TRBJ2-7, with a possible D match to TRBD1 (5 bases). The CDR3 length is 13 residues. V was cut by 8 bases and J by 5 bases, with 16 bases left in between. The V gene's germline CDR1 is KGHSH and CDR2 LQKENI. The CDR3 coding sequence is TGTGCCAGCACGGACAACCCGGCGAACGAGCAGTACGTC. Amino acid sequence: CASTDNPANEQYV.

The V gene is TRBV19, the J gene TRBJ1-5, with 9 bases matching TRBD1. The CDR3 sequence is 16 residues long. V lost 3 bases, J lost 4 bases, and 7 bases stayed unmatched. Germline V gene data show CDR1 as LNHDA and CDR2 as SQIVND (reference sequence). The CDR3, as DNA: TGTGCCAGTAGTATCAAGACAGGGGGTTGGAATCAGCCCCAGCATTTT. This codes for CASSIKTGGWNQPQHF.

The chain carries TRBV5-8 and TRBJ2-3; D is undetermined. The germline V gene encodes CDR1 SGHTS and CDR2 YDEGEE. Trimming removed 2 bases from V and 3 bases from J, with 7 bases in between. The CDR3 contains 13 residues. This CDR3 reads CASSFAATDTQYF. DNA for the CDR3: TGTGCCAGCAGCTTTGCGGCAACAGATACGCAGTATTTT. The full variable domain, completed using reference TRBV5-8 and TRBJ2-3, is EAGVTQSPTHLIKTRGQQATLRCSPISGHTSVYWYQQALGLGLQFLLWYDEGEERNRGNFPPRFSGRQFPNYSSELNVNALELEDSALYLCASSFAATDTQYFGPGTRLTVL.

The chain has TRBV27 and TRBJ2-1, with 9 nucleotides matching TRBD2. CDR3 size: 17 residues. Trimming cost V 2 bases and J 6 bases; bases outside gene matches: 11. Germline V gene sequence: CDR1 MNHEY, CDR2 SMNVEV (reference sequence). Written as DNA, the CDR3 is TGTGCCAGCAGTTTACTTTGGGCTAGCGGGGCCCTCAATGAGCAGTTCTTC. This sequence encodes CASSLLWASGALNEQFF.

The V gene is TRBV15, the J gene TRBJ2-1; 8 bases map to TRBD1. Germline trimming cut 3 bases from V and 5 bases from J; bases unmatched to any gene: 12. This CDR3 is built from 17 residues. CDR1 is LNHNV, CDR2 YYDKDF, per germline (reference sequence). CDR3 nucleotide sequence: TGTGCCACCAGCAGTCATATGGACAGGGTTTCCCACAATGAGCAGTTCTTC. Translating it yields CATSSHMDRVSHNEQFF.

The chain combines TRBV5-6 with TRBJ1-4; D perhaps matches TRBD1 (6 bases). This CDR3 has 18 amino acids. The germline CDR1 and CDR2 sequences are SGHDT and YYEEEE. V lost 2 bases and J 3 bases, leaving 20 bases between the germline ends. The CDR3 sequence is CASSFRPGGGGSNEKLFF. DNA for the CDR3: TGTGCCAGCAGCTTTCGTCCTGGGGGCGGGGGTTCTAATGAAAAACTGTTTTTT.

The rearrangement joins TRBV7-8 to TRBJ1-5; tentative D call: TRBD1 (6 bases). CDR1 and CDR2 (germline): SGHVS, FQNEAQ. V lost 5 bases, J lost 5 bases, and 13 bases lay in between. The CDR3 covers 14 residues. DNA for the CDR3: TGTGCCAGCAGCCTCAGGGGTGGGGATCAGCCCCAGCATTTT. It is translated as CASSLRGGDQPQHF.

V gene TRBV30 combines with J gene TRBJ1-6; 10 bases line up with TRBD1. V dropped 4 bases and J dropped 13; count of bases not matched to a gene: 7. The CDR3 is 13 amino acids. Germline V gene sequence: CDR1 GTSNPN, CDR2 SVGIG (reference sequence). Here the CDR3 reads CAWTGTGDPPLHF. The CDR3 coding sequence is TGTGCCTGGACCGGGACAGGGGATCCCCCCCTCCACTTT.

In its sample, this clone was seen a few times. The chain couples TRBV7-2 to TRBJ1-2; D may be TRBD1 (6 bases). Germline lookup yields CDR1 SGHTA and CDR2 FQGNSA. Trimming left V 1 base short and J 0 bases short, with 6 bases between. The CDR3 has 14 amino acids. In nucleotides, the CDR3 is TGTGCCAGCAGCTTAGGACAGGCTAACTATGGCTACACCTTC. It encodes CASSLGQANYGYTF.

The V and J genes are TRBV5-4 and TRBJ1-1; TRBD1 aligns across 10 bases. The CDR3 totals 16 residues. The germline V gene has CDR1 SGHNT and CDR2 YYREEE (reference sequence). Trimming cost V 7 bases and J 0 bases; bases outside gene matches: 9. The CDR3, as DNA: TGTGCCAGCGGGCGACAGGGGGCGCCTCTGAACACTGAAGCTTTCTTT. Its protein product is CASGRQGAPLNTEAFF.

This chain connects TRBV5-1 to TRBJ2-1; 7 bases align to TRBD1. The CDR3 spans 17 residues. V was clipped by 2 bases and J by 10 bases; unmatched bases: 18. The germline gives CDR1 SGHRS, CDR2 YFSETQ. CDR3 in DNA: TGCGCCAGCAGCTTAGGCTTGGGGGACAGTTTTATTTGGGAGCAGTTCTTC. This encodes CASSLGLGDSFIWEQFF.

V and J are TRBV11-3 and TRBJ2-3; D perhaps matches TRBD1 (6 bases). This CDR3 contains 15 residues. Deletions cut 0 bases from V and 6 bases from J, with 13 bases between. Germline V CDR1 and CDR2: SGHNT, YENEEA. CDR3 sequence reads: CASSLEAQGYDTQYF. The CDR3, as DNA: TGTGCCAGCAGCTTAGAGGCCCAGGGGTATGATACGCAGTATTTT. Full variable domain (outside the CDR3, taken from reference TRBV11-3 and TRBJ2-3): EAGVVQSPRYKIIEKKQPVAFWCNPISGHNTLYWYLQNLGQGPELLIRYENEEAVDDSQLPKDRFSAERLKGVDSTLKIQPAELGDSAVYLCASSLEAQGYDTQYFGPGTRLTVL.

The chain combines TRBV19 with TRBJ2-7; D is perhaps TRBD1 (5 bases). Germline V gene data show CDR1 as LNHDA and CDR2 as SQIVND (reference sequence). This CDR3 is 13 amino acids long. The V end was cut by 6 bases, the J end by 5 bases, with 14 bases between. CDR3 DNA sequence: TGTGCCAGTAGCTATTCAGGGCACGACGAGCAGTACTTC. This translates into CASSYSGHDEQYF.

The V gene is TRBV28, the J gene TRBJ2-1, with TRBD1 as a possible D gene (6 bases). Germline lookup yields CDR1 MDHEN and CDR2 SYDVKM. The CDR3 length is 16 residues. With 6 bases removed from V and 3 bases from J, the gap between germline ends came to 18 bases. The CDR3 sequence: CASRRRPRGGYNEQFF. In nucleotides, the CDR3 is TGTGCCAGCAGGCGAAGACCCCGAGGGGGCTACAATGAGCAGTTCTTC.

This clone was counted a single time. The rearrangement links TRBV6-4 to TRBJ2-1; D possibly corresponds to TRBD2 (5 bases). CDR3 length equals 18 residues. V was trimmed by 4 bases and J by 8 bases, leaving 27 bases between them. Germline values: CDR1 MRHNA, CDR2 SNTAGT. CDR3 DNA sequence: TGTGCCAGCAGTGTCCTCAACCGGCTGGGGATAGGGAGCGATGAGCAGTTCTTC. Amino acids: CASSVLNRLGIGSDEQFF.

The rearrangement uses TRBV2 and TRBJ2-7; D is unclear. The CDR3 length is 13 residues. The germline gives CDR1 SNHLY, CDR2 FYNNEI. V was cut by 4 bases and J by 6 bases, with 13 bases left in between. The CDR3 is CASSGAGTAEQYV. The DNA for the CDR3 is TGTGCCAGCAGTGGCGCAGGTACTGCCGAGCAGTACGTC.

Only a few counts were recorded for this clone. The J gene is TRBJ2-3, the V gene TRBV9; D call uncertain. V lost 4 bases to trimming and J lost 2 bases, with 14 bases between them. This CDR3 is built from 15 residues. Germline values: CDR1 SGDLS, CDR2 YYNGEE. The CDR3 here is CASSYIASTTDTQYF. Written as DNA, the CDR3 is TGTGCCAGCAGCTATATAGCATCCACCACAGATACGCAGTATTTT. The full variable domain, completed using reference TRBV9 and TRBJ2-3, is DSGVTQTPKHLITATGQRVTLRCSPRSGDLSVYWYQQSLDQGLQFLIQYYNGEERAKGNILERFSAQQFPDLHSELNLSSLELGDSALYFCASSYIASTTDTQYFGPGTRLTVL.

This chain connects TRBV6-4 to TRBJ2-1; D possibly corresponds to TRBD2 (5 bases). Germline V CDR1 and CDR2: MRHNA, SNTAGT. The CDR3 runs to 14 residues. Trimming shortened V by 4 bases and J by 10 bases, and 17 bases separated the two germline ends. CDR3 amino acids: CASSVEASSLEQFF. The CDR3 DNA reads as TGTGCCAGCAGTGTGGAGGCTTCCTCTTTGGAGCAGTTCTTC.

This chain links TRBV6-1 with TRBJ1-5; D unclear. The V gene's germline CDR1 is MNHNS and CDR2 SASEGT. This CDR3 has 15 residues. Between the trimmed V and J ends, which lost 2 bases and 0 bases, there was a span of 8 bases. The CDR3 DNA reads TGTGCCAGCAGTGAAACTGTTTATAGCAATCAGCCCCAGCATTTT. Its protein is CASSETVYSNQPQHF.

The rearrangement joins TRBV6-6 to TRBJ1-4; perhaps TRBD1 as D (5 bases). The V end was cut by 5 bases, the J end by 4 bases, with 11 bases between. The CDR3 consists of 14 residues. Looked up from germline, CDR1 is MNHNY and CDR2 is SVGAGI (reference sequence). The CDR3 loop is CASSTAGINEKLFF. For the CDR3, the DNA is TGTGCCAGCAGTACTGCAGGGATTAATGAAAAACTGTTTTTT.

This clone was counted a few times. The chain recombines TRBV6-1 with TRBJ2-3; D remains unclear. Germline CDR1 and CDR2: MNHNS and SASEGT. The ends were cut back, 6 bases at V and 0 bases at J, with 13 bases in the middle. The CDR3 is made up of 15 amino acids. CDR3 nucleotide sequence: TGTGCCAGCAGCCTTATCGGAGAAAGCACAGATACGCAGTATTTT. As protein: CASSLIGESTDTQYF.

The chain combines TRBV19 with TRBJ2-7; TRBD1 matches at 8 bases. Looked up from germline, CDR1 is LNHDA and CDR2 is SQIVND (reference sequence). CDR3 length: 15 amino acids. The CDR3 sequence: CASSKSGTGSYEQHV. For the CDR3, the DNA is TGTGCCAGTAGTAAGTCCGGGACAGGTTCCTACGAGCAGCACGTC.

The chain joins TRBV5-6 to TRBJ1-1; 9 bases match TRBD1. CDR3 length: 14 residues. Per the germline V gene, CDR1 is SGHDT and CDR2 is YYEEEE. Trimming took 1 base from V and 5 from J; bases not matched to a gene: 3. The CDR3 reads CASSLLDRGTEAFF. The CDR3, as DNA: TGTGCCAGCAGCTTGCTGGACAGGGGTACTGAAGCTTTCTTT. The whole variable domain, remainder taken from reference TRBV5-6 and TRBJ1-1, is DAGVTQSPTHLIKTRGQQVTLRCSPKSGHDTVSWYQQALGQGPQFIFQYYEEEERQRGNFPDRFSGHQFPNYSSELNVNALLLGDSALYLCASSLLDRGTEAFFGQGTRLTVV.